This T cell receptor (beta chain) was identified during a study of shared clonotypes between healthy human individuals (TCRdb year 2020). Regarding the research as a whole: The cohort comprised two women and a few men aged 18 to 49 years. For each donor, three plates each were used for CD4 naive and CD4 memory, two plates were used for CD8 naive, and one plate was used for CD8 memory. To estimate repertoire size and how much clonotypes are shared between individuals, the study performed deep sequencing of blood TCR repertoires from about 5 healthy adults. Libraries were prepared and TCR repertoires were sequenced by different laboratories using diverse techniques, in order to increase sequencing depth and limit assay-specific biases. Each donor's leukapheresis produced roughly between roughly 0.94 and 9.5 billion PBMCs.

Using the deep immunoSEQ assay, multiplex PCR amplified TCR CDR3 regions from genomic DNA. For each cell subset, the extracted genomic DNA was distributed evenly across all wells of several immunoSEQ 96-well plates, and each plate served as one replicate. For sorted subsets, roughly 200 ng of genomic DNA, equivalent to 25,000 to 35,000 T cell genomes, went into each replicate PCR. The purified libraries were quantified using a Qubit 3.0 fluorometer, sized with a Bioanalyzer 2100, and then quantified again using the KAPA Library Quantification kit. Every immunoSEQ 96-well plate was sequenced on a dedicated single-read 150-cycle Illumina NextSeq 550 flow cell. Concerning the study's data processing: Because only junctional sequences without quality scores were contained in the immunoSEQ output, filtering matching that applied to full-length reads could not be performed. To assign V/J genes and CDR3, sequences were annotated using PyIR, a Python wrapper for IgBLAST v1.9, with IMGT germline references. Reads with weak V/J assignments (E-value above 1e-6), missing CDR3, stop codons, out-of-frame junctions, or ambiguous translated residues were removed. A V3J clonotype was defined by an identical inferred V gene, J gene, and CDR3 amino acid sequence. The percentage overlap between two repertoires was calculated by dividing the number of shared unique clonotypes by the size of the smaller repertoire. Repertoire richness was assessed with RTK rarefaction, the Chao1 estimator, and Recon v2.1 estimates of unobserved clonotypes. OLGA was used to compute generation probabilities for all TCRbeta clonotypes that the gDNA method yielded from a handful of donors. TCRdb stores this immuneACCESS table with in-frame sequences only. Part of the clones is absent; in the studies checked, under half of the shortfall reflects unresolved V genes, and no reason is known for the rest. D and trimming come from the DNA, and the V and J calls and clone size come from that table. Recorded for this sample are about 990,000 clones; roughly 74% of them occurred a single time. 0.5% to 0.65% of the sample goes to the ten largest clones.

V gives up 4 bases and J gives up 0 bases, and the segment between their germline ends measures 12 bases. From a lookup of the germline V gene, CDR1 and CDR2 are SQVTM and ANQGSEA. The CDR3 runs 15 amino acids, cysteine and phenylalanine included. Here the CDR3 DNA is all that survives: 45 bases in frame from base 1. Details on this clone: The antigen it binds to is not known. Per-base qualities were not stored, and no clone one base away is much larger.

The donors were healthy, HIV-negative adults who had no recently reported acute infections or vaccinations. Every donor was a Caucasian adult residing in Nashville, Tennessee, USA. Magnetic negative selection was used to enrich CD4+ T cells, after which naive cells were positively selected on CD45RA and the negative fraction became the memory subset. Blood was collected by leukapheresis, and PBMCs were isolated by Ficoll-Histopaque density gradient centrifugation and then cryopreserved in liquid nitrogen vapor phase. Purity and quantity of every magnetically sorted T cell population were checked by analytical flow cytometry. From each sorted fraction, genomic DNA was isolated and quantified by UV absorbance on a Nanodrop 2000c. What the authors observed across the whole study: Sampling was restricted to blood, and TCR repertoires in tissue are likely to differ from TCR repertoires in blood. Sharing across a few donors was observed for around 5% of naive CD4, 3.5% of naive CD8, 2% to 2.5% of memory CD4, and roughly 0.4% of memory CD8 clonotypes. Based on pairwise subsampling, the degree of clonotype sharing among donors was expected to be affected by sequencing depth. Compared with non-shared clonotypes, the clonotypes found in all four sorted-subset donors had higher generation probabilities. Because the study included a small number of donors, the genetic and exposure-history diversity represented was limited. Rarefaction of sorted-subset datasets indicated incomplete sequencing despite the large sequencing depth. Estimated clonotype richness was generally larger for naive than for memory subsets.

The receptor chain draws on TRBV29-1 and TRBJ2-2; the D gene remains uncertain. Sequenced input: memory CD4+ T cells from PBMCs. The cell subset or site label here, explained by the study, means: CD45RA-negative fraction. This TCR was recovered from a man between 18 and 29 years old in good health. Some clones in this sample may be carry-over from other donors' samples. Here is the DNA: TGCAGCGTTGTTTACCCGGAACCGAACACCGGGGAGCTGTTTTTT. Its translation is CSVVYPEPNTGELFF.